This T cell receptor beta chain was recorded in a study of cytomegalovirus exposure and HLA in healthy donors. Whole-study results and caveats: The study listed some 160 cytomegalovirus-associated TCR beta chains. V segments that were indistinguishable, TRBV6-2 and TRBV6-3 among them, were omitted from analysis. Data from an earlier analysis indicated that most TCR beta V segments were productive either about 90% or about 30% of the time. TCR beta sequences reportedly predicted the HLA-A and HLA-B alleles of most subjects accurately.

The primer mix had 60 Vbeta and 13 Jbeta primers. Profiling relied on immunoSEQ multiplex PCR, and the TCRdb table lists in-frame clones only, not all of them. Among some 110,000 clones listed, 70% to 85% were seen once. The germline V and J ends were trimmed by 5 bases and 14 bases, with 18 bases remaining between them. CDR1 and CDR2 (germline): SEHNR, FQNEAQ (reference sequence). The CDR3 spans 12 residues. With regard to this clone: The antigen remains unidentified.

The chain has TRBV7-9 and TRBJ1-2; D may be TRBD1 (5 bases). This TCR derives from a man between 45 and 60 years old in good health and CMV-seropositive. The specimen was PBMCs. CDR3 nucleotide sequence: TGTGCCAGCAGCCACATAGACAGCCCGTATACCTTC. Translating gives CASSHIDSPYTF.